A single sample gave rise to the 24 T cell receptor beta chains below, sequenced in a study of T cell responses to AZD1222 COVID-19 vaccine. Repertoires were generated with immunoSEQ multiplex PCR, while TCRdb's copy carries only in-frame clones and drops some. This repertoire shows about 120,000 clones, around 82% found once; its top ten account for about 4.5%. Source: peripheral blood, taken on day 0 of AZD1222 vaccination. These TCRs come from an adult in good health.

The V gene is TRBV7-2, the J gene TRBJ2-2; D is perhaps TRBD1 or TRBD2 (6 bases each). The ends were cut back, 2 bases at V and 7 bases at J, with 14 bases in the middle. The CDR3 sequence is 15 residues long. In germline, CDR1 is SGHTA, CDR2 FQGNSA. CDR3 in amino acids: CASSLSFGGGGELFF. DNA of the CDR3: TGTGCCAGCAGCTTAAGTTTCGGGGGCGGCGGGGAGCTGTTTTTT.

The chain is built from TRBV19 and TRBJ2-6, with D perhaps matching TRBD2 (6 bases). The CDR3 sequence is 14 residues long. V lost 10 bases and J 4 bases, leaving 14 bases between the germline ends. Germline loops: CDR1 LNHDA, CDR2 SQIVND (reference sequence). CDR3 bases: TGTGCCACGGAGGGGTGGACCGGGGCCAACGTCCTGACTTTC. It yields the protein CATEGWTGANVLTF.

This chain links TRBV19 with TRBJ2-1; 15 positions agree with TRBD2. This CDR3 has 16 amino acids. In germline, CDR1 is LNHDA, CDR2 SQIVND (reference sequence). Trimming took 6 bases from V and 7 from J; bases not matched to a gene: 7. The CDR3: CASRPPGTSGRNEQFF. The DNA of the CDR3 is TGTGCCAGTAGGCCCCCCGGGACTAGCGGGAGGAATGAGCAGTTCTTC.

CDR3 nucleotides: TGTGCCAGCTCACCTGGACATGGAAACACTGAAGCTTTCTTT. Residues: CASSPGHGNTEAFF. The chain recombines TRBV18 with TRBJ1-1; TRBD1 is a possible D gene (5 bases). The CDR3 has 14 amino acids. V was trimmed by 3 bases and J by 2 bases, leaving 10 bases between them. Per the germline V gene, CDR1 is KGHSH and CDR2 is LQKENI.

This clone has more than one count but fewer than ten. The chain carries TRBV3-1 (or the pseudogene TRBV3-2) and TRBJ1-6, with D unresolved. Germline CDR1 and CDR2: LGHDT and YNNKEL (reference sequence). V gave up 0 bases and J gave up 14 bases, with 11 bases separating them. The CDR3 has 13 residues. The CDR3 nucleotides read TGTGCCAGCAGCCAAGATCTCCGGAGGGCCCTCCACTTT. This encodes CASSQDLRRALHF.

The V and J genes are TRBV5-1 and TRBJ1-1, with 7 bases lining up with TRBD1. CDR3 length: 15 residues. CDR1 and CDR2 (germline): SGHRS, YFSETQ. J lost 6 bases, V lost 4 bases, and 12 bases had no gene match. CDR3 coding DNA: TGCGCCAGCAGCCAACAGGGGCCCCTCGGATCTGAAGCTTTCTTT. It specifies CASSQQGPLGSEAFF. Filled out from reference TRBV5-1 and TRBJ1-1, the complete variable domain reads KAGVTQTPRYLIKTRGQQVTLSCSPISGHRSVSWYQQTPGQGLQFLFEYFSETQRNKGNFPGRFSGRQFSNSRSEMNVSTLELGDSALYLCASSQQGPLGSEAFFGQGTRLTVV.

This chain joins TRBV6-5 and TRBJ2-7; no reliable D call. The CDR3 has 13 residues. The V gene's germline CDR1 is MNHEY and CDR2 SVGAGI. V lost 8 bases and J 1 base, leaving 12 bases between the germline ends. This chain's CDR3 is CASAVGGSYEQYF. The DNA for the CDR3 is TGTGCCAGCGCGGTGGGCGGATCCTACGAGCAGTACTTC.

The chain has TRBV7-2 and TRBJ2-3, with TRBD2 identical over 7 bases. The length of the CDR3 is 15 residues. The J segment lost 5 bases and the V segment lost 8 bases, leaving 13 bases of the junction unmatched. Germline CDR1 is SGHTA and CDR2 is FQGNSA. Written as DNA, the CDR3 is TGTGCCAGCGCCTCGGGAGGCCGCGGGGAAGATACGCAGTATTTT. Its translation: CASASGGRGEDTQYF.

This clone has a handful of counts. The chain recombines TRBV10-3 with TRBJ1-5; TRBD1 might be the D (5 bases). CDR1 ENHRY and CDR2 SYGVKD come from the germline V gene. The CDR3 sequence is 13 residues long. V lost 7 bases, J lost 2 bases, and 9 bases lay in between. CDR3 DNA: TGTGCCATCATGTCGACAGGCAATCAGCCCCAGCATTTT. Translation gives CAIMSTGNQPQHF.

The chain employs TRBV6-5 and TRBJ2-4, with D perhaps matching TRBD1 (6 bases). The CDR3 has 14 residues. With 4 bases removed from V and 1 base from J, the gap between germline ends came to 8 bases. Germline V gene lookup returns CDR1 MNHEY and CDR2 SVGAGI. The CDR3 sequence is CASSLTGAKNIQYF. For the CDR3, the DNA is TGTGCCAGCAGTTTAACAGGGGCCAAAAACATTCAGTACTTC.

The chain employs TRBV7-3 and TRBJ1-1; D is undetermined. Germline V gene data show CDR1 as SGHTA and CDR2 as FQGTGA. The CDR3 length is 13 residues. Trimming left V 2 bases short and J 1 base short, with 5 bases between. For the CDR3, the DNA is TGTGCCAGCAGCTTATCAGCGAACACTGAAGCTTTCTTT. Encoded protein: CASSLSANTEAFF.

The J gene is TRBJ2-7, the V gene TRBV6-5; tentative D call: TRBD1 (6 bases). V was cut by 10 bases and J by 3 bases, with 16 bases left in between. The germline V gene has CDR1 MNHEY and CDR2 SVGAGI. The CDR3 extends over 13 amino acids. The CDR3 DNA reads TGTGCCACCCAGAACCCACAGGGCTACGAGCAGTACTTC. As protein: CATQNPQGYEQYF.

This sequence joins TRBV27 and TRBJ2-3; D unclear. The CDR3 runs to 14 residues. Germline lookup yields CDR1 MNHEY and CDR2 SMNVEV (reference sequence). V lost 1 base, J lost 1 base, and 6 bases lay in between. The CDR3: CASSLFGRTDTQYF. The CDR3 nucleotides are TGTGCCAGCAGTTTATTTGGTCGCACAGATACGCAGTATTTT.

The chain combines TRBV19 with TRBJ1-6; D is ambiguous. CDR3 length equals 15 residues. V lost 7 bases to trimming and J lost 9 bases, with 19 bases between them. From germline, CDR1 is LNHDA and CDR2 SQIVND (reference sequence). In DNA form, the CDR3 reads TGTGCCAGTACCGAGGGAGGGTCAAGAGGTTCACCCCTCCACTTT. This encodes CASTEGGSRGSPLHF. Using reference TRBV19 and TRBJ1-6 for the parts outside the CDR3, the full variable domain is DGGITQSPKYLFRKEGQNVTLSCEQNLNHDAMYWYRQDPGQGLRLIYYSQIVNDFQKGDIAEGYSVSREKKESFPLTVTSAQKNPTAFYLCASTEGGSRGSPLHFGNGTRLTVT.

The chain recombines TRBV30 with TRBJ1-4, with TRBD1 as a possible D gene (5 bases). V was pared by 5 bases and J by 8 bases, with 21 bases between. CDR3 length: 15 amino acids. Germline lookup yields CDR1 GTSNPN and CDR2 SVGIG (reference sequence). CDR3 protein: CAWGLPGPLREKLFF. CDR3 nucleotides: TGTGCCTGGGGTTTACCGGGACCGCTTAGGGAAAAACTGTTTTTT.

The genes are TRBV19 and TRBJ2-1, with D possibly being TRBD1 (6 bases). CDR1 is LNHDA, CDR2 SQIVND, per germline (reference sequence). Trimming took off 5 bases at V and 4 bases at J, with 15 bases between the two ends. The CDR3 covers 15 residues. In DNA, the CDR3 is TGTGCCAGTAGTGTTACAGGGATTGGGTACAATGAGCAGTTCTTC. Residues: CASSVTGIGYNEQFF.

DNA for the CDR3: TGTGCCAGCAGCTTTCGGGACAGATACTATGGCTACACCTTC. Translation: CASSFRDRYYGYTF. This chain links TRBV7-8 with TRBJ1-2; the match to TRBD1 covers 7 bases. Germline CDR1 is SGHVS and CDR2 is FQNEAQ. V lost 3 bases, J lost 3 bases, and 4 bases stayed unmatched. CDR3 length equals 14 residues.

The chain couples TRBV24-1 to TRBJ2-1, with TRBD2 matching over 9 bases. The CDR3 loop spans 13 amino acids. With 7 bases clipped from V and 6 bases from J, the junction kept 3 bases outside the gene matches. Per the germline V gene, CDR1 is KGHDR and CDR2 is SFDVKD. CDR3 region: CATRSSGANEQFF. CDR3 DNA sequence: TGTGCCACCAGGTCTAGCGGGGCCAATGAGCAGTTCTTC.

The chain joins TRBV5-1 to TRBJ2-7; 9 bases match TRBD1. The CDR3 length is 15 residues. Germline V gene data show CDR1 as SGHRS and CDR2 as YFSETQ. V shed 4 bases, J shed 1 base, and the junction held 6 bases outside the gene matches. The DNA of the CDR3 is TGCGCCAGCAGCCGATCAGGGACAGGGTCCTACGAGCAGTACTTC. Its translation is CASSRSGTGSYEQYF. Full variable domain (missing parts from reference TRBV5-1 and TRBJ2-7): KAGVTQTPRYLIKTRGQQVTLSCSPISGHRSVSWYQQTPGQGLQFLFEYFSETQRNKGNFPGRFSGRQFSNSRSEMNVSTLELGDSALYLCASSRSGTGSYEQYFGPGTRLTVT.

This clone was observed a single time. This chain connects TRBV3-1 (or the pseudogene TRBV3-2) to TRBJ2-2; no definite D call. Trimming removed 1 base at V and 6 bases at J, with 9 bases between. CDR1 and CDR2 from the germline V gene are LGHDT and YNNKEL (reference sequence). This CDR3 contains 14 residues. As DNA, the CDR3 is TGTGCCAGCAGCCAAGCGGCTGCCGCCGGGGAGCTGTTTTTT. This sequence encodes CASSQAAAAGELFF.

This clone was counted only a few times. V gene TRBV29-1 combines with J gene TRBJ2-1, with a possible D match to TRBD1 (5 bases). The germline V gene encodes CDR1 SQVTM and CDR2 ANQGSEA. V was clipped by 2 bases and J by 8 bases, with 13 bases between them. The CDR3 has 13 residues. CDR3 residues: CSVEKGLVDEQFF. In nucleotides, the CDR3 is TGCAGCGTTGAAAAGGGGCTAGTCGATGAGCAGTTCTTC.

The chain uses TRBV11-3 and TRBJ2-3; tentative D call: TRBD1 (6 bases). This CDR3 is 17 amino acids long. CDR1 SGHNT and CDR2 YENEEA come from the germline V gene. Trimming removed 3 bases from V and 3 bases from J, with 19 bases in between. In DNA form, the CDR3 reads TGTGCCAGCAGCTTGGGGATTGTACAGGGTGCAACAGATACGCAGTATTTT. The encoded protein is CASSLGIVQGATDTQYF.

This chain uses TRBV12-3 or TRBV12-4 with TRBJ2-5, with D perhaps TRBD2 (6 bases). V was pared by 8 bases and J by 0 bases, with 10 bases between. CDR3 length: 13 residues. The CDR3 DNA reads TGTGCCAGCGGACTACGAAACCAAGAGACCCAGTACTTC. Residues: CASGLRNQETQYF.

This chain uses TRBV27 with TRBJ1-2; D ambiguous. Germline V gene data show CDR1 as MNHEY and CDR2 as SMNVEV (reference sequence). This CDR3 is built from 13 residues. The V end lost 4 bases, the J end lost 3 bases, and 9 bases lay between the germline ends. The CDR3: CASSSYTDYGYTF. As DNA, the CDR3 is TGTGCCAGCAGTTCTTATACAGACTATGGCTACACCTTC.